This T cell receptor beta chain was identified in a study of blood T cell repertoires in COVID-19. Study summary: Some COVID-19 samples were acute and others convalescent; all came from the United States, Italy and Spain. T cells, B-cell-depleted T cells, or PBMCs provided the cDNA or gDNA that served as material.

Sequenced by immunoSEQ multiplex PCR; TCRdb stores in-frame clones only, minus some. The table lists about 440,000 clones, about 90% of them singletons. Study members were between about 18 and 100 years old and lived in fewer than 30 US regions. The CDR3 covers 17 residues. V was shortened by 5 bases and J by 4 bases, with 20 bases between the two germline ends. In germline, CDR1 is LNHDA, CDR2 SQIVND (reference sequence). The sequence derives from a woman younger than 30 with acute COVID-19. J is TRBJ1-4 and V is TRBV19; D might be TRBD1 (5 bases). The sequencing sample was made of PBMCs or T cells enriched from blood (not recorded which). CDR3: CASSLNYPQVINEKLFF. Here the CDR3 DNA reads TGTGCCAGTAGTCTTAACTACCCACAGGTGATTAATGAAAAACTGTTTTTT.